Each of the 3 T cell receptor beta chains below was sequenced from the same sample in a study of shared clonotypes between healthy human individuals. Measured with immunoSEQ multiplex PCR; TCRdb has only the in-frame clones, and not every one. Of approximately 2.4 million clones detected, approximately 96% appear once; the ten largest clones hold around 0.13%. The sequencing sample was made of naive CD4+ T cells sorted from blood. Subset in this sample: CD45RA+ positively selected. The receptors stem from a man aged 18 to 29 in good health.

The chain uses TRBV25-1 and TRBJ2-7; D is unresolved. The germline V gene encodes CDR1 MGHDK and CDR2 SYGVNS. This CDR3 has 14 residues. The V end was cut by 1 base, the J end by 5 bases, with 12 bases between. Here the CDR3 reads CASSESGASHEQYF. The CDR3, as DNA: TGTGCCAGCAGTGAATCAGGAGCGTCCCACGAGCAGTACTTC.

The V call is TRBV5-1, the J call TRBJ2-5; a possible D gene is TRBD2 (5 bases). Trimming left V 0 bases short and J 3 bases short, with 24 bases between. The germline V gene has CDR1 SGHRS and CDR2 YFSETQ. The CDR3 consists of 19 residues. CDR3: CASSLGASLRGRQEETQYF. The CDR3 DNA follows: TGCGCCAGCAGCTTGGGGGCGTCGCTCCGGGGAAGGCAAGAAGAGACCCAGTACTTC.

The CDR3 is CASSATNRGNEQFF. CDR3 DNA: TGTGCCAGCAGTGCAACTAACAGGGGGAATGAGCAGTTCTTC. The chain uses TRBV27 and TRBJ2-1, with TRBD1 matching over 8 bases. Trimming at V came to 5 bases and at J to 7 bases, leaving 7 bases not matched to a gene. Per the germline V gene, CDR1 is MNHEY and CDR2 is SMNVEV (reference sequence). This CDR3 is 14 amino acids long.